These T cell receptor beta chains were read from a single sample in a study of blood T cell repertoires in COVID-19. TCRdb's table, derived via immunoSEQ multiplex PCR, lists solely in-frame clones and lacks some. The sample holds a few hundred thousand clones; 85% are singletons and the top ten take 2% to 3%. Material for sequencing was PBMCs or T cells enriched from blood (not recorded which). The origin of the receptors is a woman between 45 and 65 years old who had recovered from COVID-19. Each CDR3 is given with its conserved first and last residue. The D gene is left open where the match is weak. Where a row states a size, it is once, few, many or the class of an expanded clone; other rows omit it.

d_gene	abundance	v_gene	j_gene	CDR3nt	CDR3aa
.	.	TRBV5-6	TRBJ1-3	TGTGCCAGCAGCTCGGGACACATTGGAAACACCATATATTTT	CASSSGHIGNTIYF
TRBD2	.	TRBV6-1	TRBJ2-3	TGTGCCAGCAGTGAAACAATCGGGGGGGGCACAGATACGCAGTATTTT	CASSETIGGGTDTQYF
.	.	TRBV19	TRBJ1-1	TGTGCCAGTAGTATTTCAGCAGGGGCTGGGAACACTGAAGCTTTCTTT	CASSISAGAGNTEAFF
.	.	TRBV7-6	TRBJ1-5	TGTGCCAGCAGCTCCGGACTGGGAAATAAGCCCCAGCATTTT	CASSSGLGNKPQHF
TRBD2	.	TRBV18	TRBJ2-1	TGTGCCAGCTCACCGGGACTAGCGGGAGGGCCTGGGGCCCACAATGAGCAGTTCTTC	CASSPGLAGGPGAHNEQFF
.	once	TRBV21-1	TRBJ1-5	TGTGCCAGCAGCAAAGTGGACATGAATCAGCCCCAGCATTTT	CASSKVDMNQPQHF
.	once	TRBV11-2	TRBJ2-7	TGTGCCAGCAGCTTTGAGGCCGCCTACGAGCAGTACTTC	CASSFEAAYEQYF
TRBD1	.	TRBV18	TRBJ2-3	TGTGCCAGCTCACCACCCGGACAGGGGACAGATACGCAGTATTTT	CASSPPGQGTDTQYF
.	.	TRBV5-1	TRBJ2-1	TGCGCCAGCAGCTCCGACTGGGGCCCGACCGCTGAGCAGTTCTTC	CASSSDWGPTAEQFF
.	.	TRBV27	TRBJ1-2	TGTGCCAGCAGTTCCTCCGGCGGGGGGTGGTATGGCTACACCTTC	CASSSSGGGWYGYTF